The 12 T cell receptor beta chains below all came from one sample that was sequenced in a study of Ad26.COV2.S vaccination and SARS-CoV-2 variants. Regarding treatment: over 15 received Ad26.COV2.S at low or high dose, single or two shots; about five received placebo; per-sample allocation not given. Repertoires come from day 63 after the first vaccine or placebo injection. Generated by immunoSEQ multiplex PCR, the TCRdb table keeps only in-frame clones and is missing some. The table records about 400,000 clones, around 85% of them present only once. This specimen consisted of peripheral blood, obtained in a trial of Ad26.COV2.S vaccine versus placebo. The receptor source for this set is a person aged 18-65 years who received the Ad26.COV2.S COVID-19 vaccine or a placebo.

This chain joins TRBV5-4 and TRBJ1-5, with 11 bases fitting TRBD1. V shed 3 bases and J 4 bases; nucleotides not matched to a gene: 3. Germline CDR1 is SGHNT and CDR2 is YYREEE (reference sequence). The CDR3 loop spans 15 amino acids. The DNA for the CDR3 is TGTGCCAGCAGCTCCGGGACAGGGGGGAATCAGCCCCAGCATTTT. Translation gives CASSSGTGGNQPQHF.

The table lists this clone with a count of one. This chain links TRBV5-4 with TRBJ1-2; no firm D call. The CDR3 spans 15 residues. The V and J ends lost 3 bases and 4 bases respectively, with 16 bases between them. In germline, CDR1 is SGHNT, CDR2 YYREEE (reference sequence). The CDR3 coding sequence is TGTGCCAGCAGCTCGTCGTTAGGGCGGAGCTATGGCTACACCTTC. This codes for CASSSSLGRSYGYTF. The variable domain in full, completed from reference TRBV5-4 and TRBJ1-2, reads ETGVTQSPTHLIKTRGQQVTLRCSSQSGHNTVSWYQQALGQGPQFIFQYYREEENGRGNFPPRFSGLQFPNYSSELNVNALELDDSALYLCASSSSLGRSYGYTFGSGTRLTVV.

The V gene is TRBV10-1, the J gene TRBJ2-7, with D uncertain. The germline CDR1 and CDR2 sequences are WNHNN and SYGVQD (reference sequence). The CDR3 totals 12 residues. V lost 0 bases and J lost 0, with 0 bases in between. The CDR3 coding sequence is TGCGCCAGCAGTGAGTCCTCCTACGAGCAGTACTTC. Translation: CASSESSYEQYF.

The chain has TRBV2 and TRBJ2-3; 10 bases match TRBD2. Germline loops: CDR1 SNHLY, CDR2 FYNNEI. With V trimmed by 1 base and J by 6 bases, 10 bases remained unmatched. The CDR3 runs to 17 residues. The DNA of the CDR3 is TGTGCCAGCAGTGAAGACATAGCGGGGGGCAAGGGCGATACGCAGTATTTT. Its translation is CASSEDIAGGKGDTQYF.

The chain links TRBV5-1 to TRBJ2-1, with D uncertain. The CDR3 runs to 12 residues. The V gene's germline CDR1 is SGHRS and CDR2 YFSETQ. The ends were cut back, 2 bases at V and 5 bases at J, with 5 bases in the middle. The CDR3 protein is CASSFQNNEQFF. CDR3 DNA: TGCGCCAGCAGCTTCCAAAACAATGAGCAGTTCTTC.

This clone appeared a few times. This rearrangement joins TRBV11-1 to TRBJ2-7; the D gene is possibly TRBD1 (6 bases). Looked up from germline, CDR1 is SGHAT and CDR2 is FQDESV (reference sequence). There are 15 residues in the CDR3. V shed 1 base and J shed 5 bases, with 15 bases lying between them. The CDR3 region is CASSLGSWGQDEQYF. DNA of the CDR3: TGTGCCAGCAGCTTAGGTTCGTGGGGGCAGGACGAGCAGTACTTC. The full variable domain, rest sourced from reference TRBV11-1 and TRBJ2-7, is EAEVAQSPRYKITEKSQAVAFWCDPISGHATLYWYRQILGQGPELLVQFQDESVVDDSQLPKDRFSAERLKGVDSTLKIQPAELGDSAMYLCASSLGSWGQDEQYFGPGTRLTVT.

The chain carries TRBV15 and TRBJ2-2; D perhaps matches TRBD1 (6 bases). From germline, CDR1 is LNHNV and CDR2 YYDKDF (reference sequence). V lost 3 bases and J 1 base, leaving 6 bases between the germline ends. CDR3 length: 14 amino acids. In DNA, the CDR3 is TGTGCCACCAGCAGGGGACAGAACACCGGGGAGCTGTTTTTT. This gives the protein CATSRGQNTGELFF.

The count of this clone is one. Here the CDR3 DNA reads TGTGCCAGCATCCTCGGAGATACGCAGTATTTT. Its protein is CASILGDTQYF. The chain uses TRBV7-9 and TRBJ2-3; D is undetermined. V lost 7 bases, J lost 5 bases, and 7 bases lay in between. Germline V gives CDR1 SEHNR, CDR2 FQNEAQ (reference sequence). The CDR3 runs to 11 residues.

J is TRBJ2-2 and V is TRBV4-1; perhaps TRBD1 as D (6 bases). CDR1 MGHRA and CDR2 YSYEKL come from the germline V gene. CDR3 length: 14 amino acids. Trimming took off 4 bases at V and 10 bases at J, with 16 bases between the two ends. The CDR3 nucleotides are TGCGCCAGCAGCCTCCCACAGGGACGACAGGAGCTGTTTTTT. It yields the protein CASSLPQGRQELFF.

The chain uses TRBV7-8 and TRBJ1-3; unclear D gene. The V end was cut by 6 bases, the J end by 4 bases, with 10 bases between. The CDR3 has 13 amino acids. Germline lookup yields CDR1 SGHVS and CDR2 FQNEAQ. In DNA, the CDR3 is TGTGCCAGCAGTTCCCTATCCGGAAACACCATATATTTT. It codes for CASSSLSGNTIYF. Drawing the rest from reference TRBV7-8 and TRBJ1-3, the complete variable domain is GAGVSQSPRYKVAKRGQDVALRCDPISGHVSLFWYQQALGQGPEFLTYFQNEAQLDKSGLPSDRFFAERPEGSVSTLKIQRTQQEDSAVYLCASSSLSGNTIYFGEGSWLTVV.

V is TRBV4-3 and J is TRBJ2-3; a weak D match, TRBD1 (6 bases). The germline V and J ends were trimmed by 5 bases and 5 bases, with 11 bases remaining between them. Germline CDR1 and CDR2: LGHNA and YSLEER. This CDR3 has 13 amino acids. The CDR3 DNA sequence: TGCGCCAGCAGCGACAGGTTTGGAGATACGCAGTATTTT. Protein: CASSDRFGDTQYF.

The gene calls are TRBV23-1 and TRBJ1-2; possibly TRBD1 for D (5 bases). TRBV23-1 is designated an ORF whose function remains uncertain. Trimming took 5 bases from V and 3 from J, leaving 31 bases between them. The CDR3 has 20 amino acids. Here the CDR3 reads CASSFLIAERPTEPYYGYTF. CDR3 nucleotide sequence: TGCGCCAGCAGTTTCTTGATAGCCGAACGCCCGACAGAGCCCTACTATGGCTACACCTTC.